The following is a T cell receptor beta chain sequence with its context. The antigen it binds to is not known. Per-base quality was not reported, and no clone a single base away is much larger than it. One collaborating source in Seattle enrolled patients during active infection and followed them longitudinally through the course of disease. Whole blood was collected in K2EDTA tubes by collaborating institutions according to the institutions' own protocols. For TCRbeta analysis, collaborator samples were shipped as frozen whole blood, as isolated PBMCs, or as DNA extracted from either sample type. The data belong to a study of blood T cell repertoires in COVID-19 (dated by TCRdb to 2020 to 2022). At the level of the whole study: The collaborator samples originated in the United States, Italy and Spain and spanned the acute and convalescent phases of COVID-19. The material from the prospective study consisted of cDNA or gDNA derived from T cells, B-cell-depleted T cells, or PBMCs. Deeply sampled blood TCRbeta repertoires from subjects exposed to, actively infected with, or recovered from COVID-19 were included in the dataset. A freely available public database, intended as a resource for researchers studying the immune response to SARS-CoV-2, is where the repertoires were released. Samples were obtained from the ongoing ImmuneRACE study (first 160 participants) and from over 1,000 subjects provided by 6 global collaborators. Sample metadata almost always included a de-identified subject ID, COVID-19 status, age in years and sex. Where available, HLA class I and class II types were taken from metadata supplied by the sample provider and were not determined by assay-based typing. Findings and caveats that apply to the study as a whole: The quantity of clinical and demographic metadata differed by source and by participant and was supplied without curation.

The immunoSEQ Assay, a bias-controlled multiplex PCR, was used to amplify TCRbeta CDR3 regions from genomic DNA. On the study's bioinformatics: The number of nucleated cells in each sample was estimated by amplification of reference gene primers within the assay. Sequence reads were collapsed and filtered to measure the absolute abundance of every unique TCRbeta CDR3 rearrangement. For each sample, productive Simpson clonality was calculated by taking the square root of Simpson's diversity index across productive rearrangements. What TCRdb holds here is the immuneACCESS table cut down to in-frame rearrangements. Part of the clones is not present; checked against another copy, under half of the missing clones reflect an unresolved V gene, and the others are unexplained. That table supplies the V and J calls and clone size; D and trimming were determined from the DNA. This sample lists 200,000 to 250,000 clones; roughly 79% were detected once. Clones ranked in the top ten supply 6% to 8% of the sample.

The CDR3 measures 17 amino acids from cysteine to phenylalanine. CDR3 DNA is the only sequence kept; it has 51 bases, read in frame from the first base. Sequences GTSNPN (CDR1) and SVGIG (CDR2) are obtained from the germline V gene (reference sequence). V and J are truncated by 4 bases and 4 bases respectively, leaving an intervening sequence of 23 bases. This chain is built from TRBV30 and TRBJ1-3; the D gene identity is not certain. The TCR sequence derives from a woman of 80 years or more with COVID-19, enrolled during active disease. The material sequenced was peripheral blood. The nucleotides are TGTGCCTGGAAAAGTAAAGGACGGGGAGTATCGGGAAACACCATATATTTT. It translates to CAWKSKGRGVSGNTIYF.